This T cell receptor (beta chain) stems from a study of T cell responses to AZD1222 COVID-19 vaccine. Points from the study as a whole: Sampled repertoires all dated from after the peak T cell response. CD4 TCRs associated with vaccination spanned spike, dominating at 160-218 and 743-854.

Points on this clone: Antigen: not known.

Generated by immunoSEQ multiplex PCR, the TCRdb table keeps only in-frame clones and is missing some. The table shows around 160,000 clones, with around nine tenths occurring only once. V dropped 1 base and J dropped 2 bases, with 12 bases sitting between them. This CDR3 comprises 17 residues. Germline CDR1 LGHNA, CDR2 YSLEER. The chain is built from TRBV4-3 and TRBJ1-6; no reliable D call. The sequence was collected from an adult in good health. This material consisted of peripheral blood, taken on day 0 of AZD1222 vaccination. The CDR3 loop reads CASSQGGNTPYNSPLHF. CDR3 in DNA: TGCGCCAGCAGCCAAGGTGGCAATACCCCCTATAATTCACCCCTCCACTTT.